The 9 T cell receptor beta chains below come from one sample, sequenced in a study of T-cell reconstitution after alpha-beta-depleted transplantation in children. Unique molecular identifiers were incorporated into the prepared TCRbeta library. TCRdb reprocessed the PCR reads with MiXCR, giving one entry per CDR3 protein. The table includes some 300,000 distinct CDR3 sequences, under 13% detected once. The sequencing used PBMCs from the stem cell graft donor, collected from the stem cell graft. The receptors come from a human donor who donated a stem cell graft to a child with acute lymphoblastic leukemia.

This chain links TRBV11-1 with TRBJ2-5, with 7 bases aligning to TRBD1. Germline-derived CDR1 and CDR2 are SGHAT and FQDESV (reference sequence). The CDR3 consists of 20 residues. Trimming at V came to 5 bases and at J to 2 bases, leaving 23 bases not matched to a gene. The CDR3 DNA follows: TGTGCCAGCAGCCCGAGTCTACCGTTCGTACGACAGGGTCCTCAAGAGACCCAGTACTTC. This codes for CASSPSLPFVRQGPQETQYF. The complete variable domain, with remaining parts taken from reference TRBV11-1 and TRBJ2-5, reads EAEVAQSPRYKITEKSQAVAFWCDPISGHATLYWYRQILGQGPELLVQFQDESVVDDSQLPKDRFSAERLKGVDSTLKIQPAELGDSAMYLCASSPSLPFVRQGPQETQYFGPGTRLLVL.

The chain recombines TRBV15 with TRBJ1-5; D is perhaps TRBD1 (5 bases). This CDR3 comprises 17 residues. V was trimmed by 9 bases and J by 6 bases, leaving 27 bases between them. Germline V lookup: CDR1 LNHNV, CDR2 YYDKDF (reference sequence). The CDR3 is CATRTTRTHLLSQPQHF. For the CDR3, the DNA is TGTGCCACAAGAACGACTAGGACACACCTCTTGAGTCAGCCCCAGCATTTT. The entire variable domain, with the rest obtained from reference TRBV15 and TRBJ1-5, is as follows: DAMVIQNPRYQVTQFGKPVTLSCSQTLNHNVMYWYQQKSSQAPKLLFHYYDKDFNNEADTPDNFQSRRPNTSFCFLDIRSPGLGDTAMYLCATRTTRTHLLSQPQHFGDGTRLSIL.

This clonotype was seen a handful of times. The rearrangement joins TRBV7-9 to TRBJ2-1; D might be TRBD2 (6 bases). V lost 5 bases and J 9 bases, leaving 14 bases between the germline ends. Germline V gene data show CDR1 as SEHNR and CDR2 as FQNEAQ (reference sequence). The CDR3 is made up of 13 amino acids. The CDR3 DNA reads as TGTGCCAGCAGCGGCCGGGACTTCCGTGAGCAGTTCTTC. Its translation: CASSGRDFREQFF. Full variable domain (outside the CDR3, taken from reference TRBV7-9 and TRBJ2-1): DTGVSQNPRHKITKRGQNVTFRCDPISEHNRLYWYRQTLGQGPEFLTYFQNEAQLEKSRLLSDRFSAERPKGSFSTLEIQRTEQGDSAMYLCASSGRDFREQFFGPGTRLTVL.

In its sample, this clonotype was seen many times. The V call is TRBV29-1, the J call TRBJ2-7; 9 nucleotides match TRBD1. The CDR3 extends over 12 amino acids. CDR1 and CDR2 from the germline V gene are SQVTM and ANQGSEA. The V gene end was trimmed by 7 bases and the J gene end by 5 bases; junction bases not matched to a gene: 6. CDR3 in amino acids: CSAQGQGNEQYF. In nucleotides, the CDR3 is TGCAGCGCCCAGGGACAGGGTAACGAGCAGTACTTC.

This clonotype has a count of ten or more. The chain employs TRBV5-1 and TRBJ2-1; 7 positions match TRBD2. CDR1 is SGHRS and CDR2 is YFSETQ in the germline V gene. Unmatched junction bases numbered 11, after V lost 5 bases and J lost 9 bases. The CDR3 consists of 14 residues. The CDR3, as DNA: TGCGCCAGCAGAACCGGGACTATCTCCGGTGAGCAGTTCTTC. Translated: CASRTGTISGEQFF.

In its sample, this clonotype was seen many times. The chain uses TRBV28 and TRBJ1-2; no definite D call. CDR1 MDHEN and CDR2 SYDVKM come from the germline V gene. This CDR3 is built from 12 residues. Trimming pared 11 bases from V and 0 bases from J, leaving 10 bases between. The CDR3 coding sequence is TGTGCCCACCTTGACACTAACTATGGCTACACCTTC. It translates to CAHLDTNYGYTF.

The J gene is TRBJ2-1, the V gene TRBV9, with D unresolved. V shed 3 bases and J shed 5 bases, with 18 bases lying between them. The CDR3 has 16 amino acids. From germline, CDR1 is SGDLS and CDR2 YYNGEE. The chain's CDR3 is CASSALGDGRHNEQFF. The CDR3 coding sequence is TGTGCCAGCAGCGCCCTTGGAGACGGACGTCACAATGAGCAGTTCTTC.

The V call is TRBV7-2, the J call TRBJ2-7; perhaps TRBD2 as D (6 bases). Between the trimmed V and J ends, which lost 5 bases and 0 bases, there was a span of 17 bases. CDR1 and CDR2 (germline): SGHTA, FQGNSA. The CDR3 sequence is 16 residues long. The CDR3 sequence: CASSPGGAVSSYEQYF. The CDR3 bases are TGTGCCAGCAGCCCCGGAGGGGCAGTGAGCTCCTACGAGCAGTACTTC.

This clonotype has more than one count but fewer than ten. V is TRBV29-1 and J is TRBJ2-7; 8 nucleotides agree with TRBD1. Germline CDR1 and CDR2: SQVTM and ANQGSEA. This CDR3 is 15 amino acids long. With V trimmed by 3 bases and J by 3 bases, 10 bases remained unmatched. CDR3 DNA: TGCAGCGTTGAGGCGGGACAGGCGCTCGGCTACGAGCAGTACTTC. Protein: CSVEAGQALGYEQYF.